This entry is about one T cell receptor (beta chain). What it binds is unknown. This sample is drawn from a study of T cells in Graves' hyperthyroidism and ophthalmopathy. Study overall: Upon initial diagnosis and before any treatment, peripheral blood was collected. Whole-study results and caveats: Blood samples included most of the expanded thyroid clonotypes exceeding 0.001.

The CDR3 totals 16 residues. The V end was cut by 3 bases, the J end by 5 bases, with 19 bases between. RNA transcripts gave rise to amplified TCR beta CDR3 regions. Researchers ran a first-round RT-PCR on the TCR CDR3 using the HTBI primer set. TCRdb re-called the multiplex PCR reads through MiXCR, storing one row per CDR3 protein. The sample includes roughly 650,000 distinct CDR3 sequences, more than 15% of them seen just once. This clonotype originated in a woman aged 40 to 50 with Graves' ophthalmopathy. This chain joins TRBV12-3 or TRBV12-4 and TRBJ2-5, with D perhaps matching TRBD1 (7 bases). The material sequenced was blood. The CDR3 here is CASSLATGWGAETQYF. The CDR3 DNA sequence: TGTGCCAGCAGTTTGGCGACAGGGTGGGGGGCGGAGACCCAGTACTTC.